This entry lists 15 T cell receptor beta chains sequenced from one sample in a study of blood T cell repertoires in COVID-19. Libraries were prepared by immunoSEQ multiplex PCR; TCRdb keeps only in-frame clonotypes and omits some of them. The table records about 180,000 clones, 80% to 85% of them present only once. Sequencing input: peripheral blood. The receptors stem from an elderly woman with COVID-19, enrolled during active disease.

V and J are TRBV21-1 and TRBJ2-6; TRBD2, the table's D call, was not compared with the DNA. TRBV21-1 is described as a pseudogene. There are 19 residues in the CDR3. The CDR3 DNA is TGTGCCAGCAGCAAAAATTCCCCTCCCGGGTCTACAGGGGCCAACGTCCTGACTTTC. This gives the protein CASSKNSPPGSTGANVLTF.

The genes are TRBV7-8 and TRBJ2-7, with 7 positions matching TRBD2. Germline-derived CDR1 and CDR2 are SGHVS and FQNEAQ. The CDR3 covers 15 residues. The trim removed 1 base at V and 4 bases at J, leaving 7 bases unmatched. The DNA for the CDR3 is TGTGCCAGCAGCTTAGAGCGGGGAATCACTTACGAGCAGTACTTC. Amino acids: CASSLERGITYEQYF.

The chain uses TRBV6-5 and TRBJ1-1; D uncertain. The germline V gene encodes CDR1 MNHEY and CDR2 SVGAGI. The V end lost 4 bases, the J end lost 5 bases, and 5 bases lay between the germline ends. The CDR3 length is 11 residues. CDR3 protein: CASSFGTEAFF. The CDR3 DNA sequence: TGTGCCAGCAGTTTCGGTACTGAAGCTTTCTTT.

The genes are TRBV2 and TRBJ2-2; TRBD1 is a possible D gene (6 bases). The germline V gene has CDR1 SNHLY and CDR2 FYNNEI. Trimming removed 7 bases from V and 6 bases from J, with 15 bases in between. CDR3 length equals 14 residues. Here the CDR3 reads CASKIIQGPGELFF. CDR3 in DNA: TGTGCCAGCAAGATAATACAGGGCCCCGGGGAGCTGTTTTTT.

CDR3 residues: CASSLGTSGNTGELFF. CDR3 nucleotide sequence: TGCGCCAGCAGCCTAGGGACTAGCGGGAACACCGGGGAGCTGTTTTTT. V is TRBV4-1 and J is TRBJ2-2; 11 bases are a match to TRBD2. With 4 bases clipped from V and 1 base from J, the junction kept 2 bases outside the gene matches. This CDR3 spans 16 amino acids. Per the germline V gene, CDR1 is MGHRA and CDR2 is YSYEKL.

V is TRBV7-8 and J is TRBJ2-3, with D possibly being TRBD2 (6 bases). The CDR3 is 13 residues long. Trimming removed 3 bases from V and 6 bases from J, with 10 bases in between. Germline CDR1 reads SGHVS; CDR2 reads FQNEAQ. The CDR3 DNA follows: TGTGCCAGCAGCTTTTCTGGGGGGGATACGCAGTATTTT. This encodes CASSFSGGDTQYF.

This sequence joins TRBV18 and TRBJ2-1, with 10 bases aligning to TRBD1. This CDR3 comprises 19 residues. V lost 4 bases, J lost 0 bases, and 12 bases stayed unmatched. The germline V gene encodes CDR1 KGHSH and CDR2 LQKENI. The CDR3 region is CASSHRRQGAEGSYNEQFF. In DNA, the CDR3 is TGTGCCAGCTCACACCGGAGACAGGGGGCAGAGGGCTCCTACAATGAGCAGTTCTTC.

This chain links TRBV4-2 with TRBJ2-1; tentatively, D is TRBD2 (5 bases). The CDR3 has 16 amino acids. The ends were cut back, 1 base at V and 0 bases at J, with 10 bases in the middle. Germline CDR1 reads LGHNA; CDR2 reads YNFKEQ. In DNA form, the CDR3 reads TGTGCCAGCAGCCAAGTCGTGGGGAGCTCCTACAATGAGCAGTTCTTC. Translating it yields CASSQVVGSSYNEQFF.

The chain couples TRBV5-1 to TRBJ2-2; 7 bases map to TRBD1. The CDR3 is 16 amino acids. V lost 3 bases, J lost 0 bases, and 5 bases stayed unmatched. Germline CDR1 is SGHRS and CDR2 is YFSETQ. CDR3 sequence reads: CASSSTGTANTGELFF. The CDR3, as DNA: TGCGCCAGCAGCTCTACGGGGACAGCGAACACCGGGGAGCTGTTTTTT.

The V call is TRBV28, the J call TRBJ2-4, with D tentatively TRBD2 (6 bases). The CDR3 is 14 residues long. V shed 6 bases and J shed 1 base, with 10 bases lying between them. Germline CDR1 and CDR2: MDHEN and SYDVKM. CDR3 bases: TGTGCCAGCAGCCGCGGGGTGGCCAAAAACATTCAGTACTTC. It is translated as CASSRGVAKNIQYF.

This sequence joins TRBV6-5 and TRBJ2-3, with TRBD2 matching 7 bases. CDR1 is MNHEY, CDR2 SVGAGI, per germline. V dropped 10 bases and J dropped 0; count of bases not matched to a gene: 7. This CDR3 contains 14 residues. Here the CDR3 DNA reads TGTGCCACCGGGGCTAGCGGTAGCACAGATACGCAGTATTTT. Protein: CATGASGSTDTQYF.

In DNA, the CDR3 is TGTGCCAGCAGTCAACCCGCGGACAGTCAAGAGACCCAGTACTTC. This sequence encodes CASSQPADSQETQYF. The chain employs TRBV6-6 and TRBJ2-5; a weak D match, TRBD1 (6 bases). The V end lost 5 bases, the J end lost 2 bases, and 15 bases lay between the germline ends. The CDR3 is 15 residues long. CDR1 is MNHNY and CDR2 is SVGAGI in the germline V gene (reference sequence).

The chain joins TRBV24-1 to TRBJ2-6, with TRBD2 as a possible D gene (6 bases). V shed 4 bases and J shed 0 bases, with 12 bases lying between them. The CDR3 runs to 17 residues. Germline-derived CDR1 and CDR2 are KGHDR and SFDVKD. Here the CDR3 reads CATSDGGARSGANVLTF. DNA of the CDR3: TGTGCCACCAGTGACGGGGGTGCCCGCTCTGGGGCCAACGTCCTGACTTTC.

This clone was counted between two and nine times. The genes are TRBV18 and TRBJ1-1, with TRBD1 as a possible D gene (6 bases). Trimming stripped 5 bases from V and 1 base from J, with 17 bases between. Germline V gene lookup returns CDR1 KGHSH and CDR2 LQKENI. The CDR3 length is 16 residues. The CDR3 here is CASSKIRGETNTEAFF. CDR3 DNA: TGTGCCAGCTCAAAGATCAGGGGAGAGACGAACACTGAAGCTTTCTTT.

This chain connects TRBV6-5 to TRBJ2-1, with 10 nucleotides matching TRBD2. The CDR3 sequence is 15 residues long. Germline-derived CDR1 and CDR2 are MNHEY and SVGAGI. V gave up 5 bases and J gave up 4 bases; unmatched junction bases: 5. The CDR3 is CASSPLAGVYNEQFF. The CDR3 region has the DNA TGTGCCAGCAGTCCTCTAGCGGGAGTATACAATGAGCAGTTCTTC.